A selection of T cell receptor beta chains follows, all from one sample in a study of glioma-infiltrating T cells. TCRdb fed the multiplex PCR reads into MiXCR, producing one record per CDR3 protein. The data contain about 190,000 distinct CDR3 sequences, around 32% of them seen just once; the ten biggest clones take up 20%. The sample was glioma tissue, nonneoplastic brain tissue, or PBMCs (not recorded which). These receptors were taken from a human donor with low-grade glioma or glioblastoma, undergoing nonglioma brain surgery, or in good health (not recorded which). Both conserved end residues are trimmed from each CDR3. Each record gives: J gene, CDR3 length, V gene, CDR3 protein.

J gene: TRBJ1-5; CDR3 length: 11; V gene: TRBV7-2; CDR3 protein: ASSDINNQPQH
J gene: TRBJ2-7; CDR3 length: 11; V gene: TRBV7-2; CDR3 protein: ASSASPTYEQY
J gene: TRBJ1-1; CDR3 length: 12; V gene: TRBV18; CDR3 protein: ASSPRESETEAF
J gene: TRBJ2-5; CDR3 length: 14; V gene: TRBV3-1; CDR3 protein: ASSQPGTLYQETQY
J gene: TRBJ1-1; CDR3 length: 12; V gene: TRBV5-6; CDR3 protein: ASSLVQGIAEAF
J gene: TRBJ2-7; CDR3 length: 11; V gene: TRBV7-9; CDR3 protein: ASSPRHSYERY
J gene: TRBJ2-7; CDR3 length: 14; V gene: TRBV6-1; CDR3 protein: ASRLSTESSSYKQY
J gene: TRBJ2-7; CDR3 length: 10; V gene: TRBV7-2; CDR3 protein: ANGLTTYEQY
J gene: TRBJ2-5; CDR3 length: 11; V gene: TRBV10-3; CDR3 protein: AISEQGGETQY
J gene: TRBJ1-3; CDR3 length: 13; V gene: TRBV7-2; CDR3 protein: ASSLRTVSGNTIY
J gene: TRBJ2-5; CDR3 length: 15; V gene: TRBV20-1; CDR3 protein: SAEVGLTSGNQETQY
J gene: -; CDR3 length: 12; V gene: TRBV27; CDR3 protein: ASRTGIMNTEQF
J gene: TRBJ2-1; CDR3 length: 13; V gene: TRBV12-3/TRBV12-4; CDR3 protein: ASRRGSGSYNEQF
J gene: TRBJ1-5; CDR3 length: 14; V gene: TRBV30; CDR3 protein: AWSSSRTTSNQPQH
J gene: TRBJ2-1; CDR3 length: 15; V gene: TRBV19; CDR3 protein: ASSDGGGTSSWFEQF
J gene: TRBJ2-3; CDR3 length: 17; V gene: TRBV4-1; CDR3 protein: ASSPRPGLALSRTDTQY
J gene: TRBJ2-6; CDR3 length: 18; V gene: TRBV6-4; CDR3 protein: ASSDSNLGGLSSGANVLT
J gene: TRBJ2-2; CDR3 length: 14; V gene: TRBV24-1; CDR3 protein: ATSDLRTSNTGELF
J gene: TRBJ1-1; CDR3 length: 10; V gene: TRBV30; CDR3 protein: AWTGGITEAF
J gene: TRBJ1-5; CDR3 length: 11; V gene: TRBV7-8; CDR3 protein: ASSFKQNQPQH
J gene: TRBJ2-3; CDR3 length: 12; V gene: TRBV11-1; CDR3 protein: ASSSWGGTDTQY
J gene: TRBJ1-1; CDR3 length: 14; V gene: TRBV7-3; CDR3 protein: ASSLNSGTANTEAF
J gene: TRBJ2-1; CDR3 length: 14; V gene: TRBV19; CDR3 protein: ASSIVSGTSRGEQF
J gene: TRBJ2-1; CDR3 length: 11; V gene: TRBV7-2; CDR3 protein: ASSLASDNEQF
J gene: TRBJ2-6; CDR3 length: 12; V gene: TRBV29-1; CDR3 protein: SVRTLSGANVLT
J gene: TRBJ2-7; CDR3 length: 11; V gene: TRBV2; CDR3 protein: ASSSQGGYEQY
J gene: TRBJ1-2; CDR3 length: 12; V gene: TRBV27; CDR3 protein: ASSFNGQGHGYT
J gene: TRBJ2-5; CDR3 length: 12; V gene: TRBV20-1; CDR3 protein: SAEGTGLKETQY
J gene: TRBJ1-5; CDR3 length: 12; V gene: TRBV6-2/TRBV6-3; CDR3 protein: ASTTAGRNQPQH
J gene: TRBJ2-1; CDR3 length: 12; V gene: TRBV7-2; CDR3 protein: ASSPGLAGSEQF
J gene: TRBJ2-7; CDR3 length: 11; V gene: TRBV7-8; CDR3 protein: ASSFAITYEQY
J gene: TRBJ2-2; CDR3 length: 14; V gene: TRBV19; CDR3 protein: ASSTGLAANTGELF
J gene: TRBJ2-2; CDR3 length: 14; V gene: TRBV24-1; CDR3 protein: ATSDWGGLNTGELF
J gene: TRBJ2-2; CDR3 length: 13; V gene: TRBV7-2; CDR3 protein: ASRQTGGSAGELF
J gene: TRBJ1-1; CDR3 length: 12; V gene: TRBV3-1; CDR3 protein: ASSFTGMNTEAF
J gene: TRBJ2-1; CDR3 length: 14; V gene: TRBV7-3; CDR3 protein: ASSLTFSGSSNEQF
J gene: TRBJ2-5; CDR3 length: 15; V gene: TRBV28; CDR3 protein: ASTSTGVSKTGETQY
J gene: TRBJ1-1; CDR3 length: 11; V gene: TRBV29-1; CDR3 protein: SVVRAANTEAF
J gene: TRBJ1-5; CDR3 length: 14; V gene: TRBV4-1; CDR3 protein: ASSHPPGQQYQPQH
J gene: TRBJ2-1; CDR3 length: 9; V gene: TRBV2; CDR3 protein: ASSSGLARF
J gene: TRBJ2-5; CDR3 length: 14; V gene: TRBV19; CDR3 protein: ASSMSQLAGAETQY
J gene: TRBJ1-1; CDR3 length: 15; V gene: TRBV2; CDR3 protein: ASSEPFGFVMDTEAL
J gene: TRBJ2-7; CDR3 length: 9; V gene: TRBV27; CDR3 protein: ASSFGPEQY
J gene: TRBJ2-7; CDR3 length: 14; V gene: TRBV12-3/TRBV12-4; CDR3 protein: ASSPTKGRTSYEQY
J gene: TRBJ2-7; CDR3 length: 11; V gene: TRBV27; CDR3 protein: ASSFQSSYEQY
J gene: TRBJ1-1; CDR3 length: 12; V gene: TRBV10-3; CDR3 protein: AISGFEQGTEAF
J gene: TRBJ2-3; CDR3 length: 15; V gene: TRBV28; CDR3 protein: ASSLYSAGPRTDTQY
J gene: TRBJ2-5; CDR3 length: 15; V gene: TRBV2; CDR3 protein: ASSSKEGRLAEETQY
J gene: TRBJ1-1; CDR3 length: 9; V gene: TRBV4-2; CDR3 protein: ASSHNTEAF
J gene: TRBJ2-7; CDR3 length: 13; V gene: TRBV5-5; CDR3 protein: ASSLARQGIYEQY
J gene: TRBJ2-5; CDR3 length: 10; V gene: TRBV11-2; CDR3 protein: ASSLEGETQY
J gene: TRBJ1-1; CDR3 length: 16; V gene: TRBV4-1; CDR3 protein: ASSRLGGAKTMNTEAF
J gene: TRBJ2-3; CDR3 length: 13; V gene: TRBV5-1; CDR3 protein: ASSHRGGGADTQY
J gene: TRBJ2-1; CDR3 length: 12; V gene: TRBV7-9; CDR3 protein: ASSLSGSRNEQF
J gene: TRBJ1-1; CDR3 length: 13; V gene: TRBV6-1; CDR3 protein: ASSPQGIVNTEAF
J gene: TRBJ1-1; CDR3 length: 11; V gene: TRBV4-1; CDR3 protein: ASSQDRYTEAF
J gene: TRBJ1-6; CDR3 length: 14; V gene: TRBV18; CDR3 protein: ASSPIRSSYNSPLH
J gene: TRBJ2-1; CDR3 length: 14; V gene: TRBV7-2; CDR3 protein: ASTLDYGSSYNEQF
J gene: TRBJ2-5; CDR3 length: 13; V gene: TRBV4-2; CDR3 protein: ASSQEGAAQETQY
J gene: TRBJ2-1; CDR3 length: 11; V gene: TRBV4-1; CDR3 protein: ASSQATDNEQF